Reported below is one T cell receptor (beta chain). Its matching antigen is unknown. These data belong to a study of T-cell memory formation after mild COVID-19. Study-wide results and caveats: Second-wave clones peaking on day 37 lacked confirmed SARS-CoV-2 specificity. Some SARS-CoV-2-responding clones were already detected in memory before infection.

The V gene lost 2 bases and the J gene lost 5 bases, with 12 bases spanning the gap. The CDR3 is made up of 15 amino acids. Germline values: CDR1 LGHNA, CDR2 YSLEER. 5'RACE with constant-segment primers yielded barcoded, UMI-tagged TCR alpha and TCR beta cDNA libraries. TCRdb reprocessed the 5' RACE reads with MiXCR, giving one entry per CDR3 protein. The table lists 170,000 or so distinct CDR3 sequences, about a fifth of them singletons. The receptor comes from an adult woman who had mild COVID-19 (a few samples of this study predate the infection). Cell type and time point are not known. The chain uses TRBV4-3 and TRBJ2-2, with a tentative D call TRBD2 (6 bases). Input material: PBMCs or a T cell subset sorted from them (not recorded which). The DNA for the CDR3 is TGCGCCAGCAGCCAAACCCGGGGGTGGACCGGGGAGCTGTTTTTT. Protein: CASSQTRGWTGELFF.